This T cell receptor (beta chain) originates from a study of blood T cells in healthy people across ages. Whole-study results and caveats: Bulk PBMC profiling left naive and antigen-experienced comparisons inconclusive. Long-lived donors exceeded aged donors in naive CD4+ cells and diversity. With age, beta diversity per million T cells declined roughly linearly, significantly by about 40.

This clonotype occurred once. Antigen unknown. In germline, CDR1 is SEHNR, CDR2 FQNEAQ (reference sequence). The ends were cut back, 7 bases at V and 0 bases at J, with 3 bases in the middle. The CDR3 length is 12 residues. The use of a sample-barcoded 5' primer and a J-beta primer mix characterized a second PCR of roughly 6 to 12 cycles. TCRdb ran MiXCR on the 5' RACE reads and lists one entry per CDR3 protein. This sample has around 1,800,000 distinct CDR3 sequences, with approximately 40% found just once. This chain connects TRBV7-9 to TRBJ2-2; D is unclear. The sequence came from a human donor in good health. The sequenced sample consisted of blood. DNA of the CDR3: TGTGCCAGCAACCCGAACACCGGGGAGCTGTTTTTT. This translates into CASNPNTGELFF. The full variable domain, completed using reference TRBV7-9 and TRBJ2-2, is DTGVSQNPRHKITKRGQNVTFRCDPISEHNRLYWYRQTLGQGPEFLTYFQNEAQLEKSRLLSDRFSAERPKGSFSTLEIQRTEQGDSAMYLCASNPNTGELFFGEGSRLTVL.